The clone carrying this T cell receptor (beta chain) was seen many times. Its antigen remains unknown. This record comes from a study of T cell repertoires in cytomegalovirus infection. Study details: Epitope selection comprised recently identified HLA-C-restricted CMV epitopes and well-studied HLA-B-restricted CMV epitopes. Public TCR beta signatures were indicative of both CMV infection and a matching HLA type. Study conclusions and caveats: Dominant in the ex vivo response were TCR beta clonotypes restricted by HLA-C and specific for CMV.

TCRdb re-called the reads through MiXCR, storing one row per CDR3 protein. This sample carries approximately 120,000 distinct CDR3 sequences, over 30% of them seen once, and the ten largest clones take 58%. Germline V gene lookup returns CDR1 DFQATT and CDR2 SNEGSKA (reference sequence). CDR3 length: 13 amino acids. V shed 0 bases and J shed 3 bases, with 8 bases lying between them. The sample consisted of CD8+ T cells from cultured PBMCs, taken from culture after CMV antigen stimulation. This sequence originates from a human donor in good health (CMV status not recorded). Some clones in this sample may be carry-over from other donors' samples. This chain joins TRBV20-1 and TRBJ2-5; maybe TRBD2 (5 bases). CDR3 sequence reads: CSARDTTKETQYF. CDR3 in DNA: TGCAGTGCTAGAGATACGACTAAAGAGACCCAGTACTTC.